What follows is one TCR beta chain and its context. This entry belongs to a study of T-cell reconstitution after alpha-beta-depleted transplantation in children. As it was prepared, the TCRbeta library received unique molecular identifiers. TCRdb redid the calling of the PCR reads with MiXCR, one entry per CDR3 protein. This table holds around 600,000 distinct CDR3 sequences, around 16% found once. J gave up 3 bases and V 1 base, and 8 bases lay outside the gene matches. The CDR3 totals 16 residues. Germline lookup yields CDR1 LNHNV and CDR2 YYDKDF (reference sequence). This TCR was recovered from a human donor who donated a stem cell graft to a child with acute myeloid leukemia. The chain recombines TRBV15 with TRBJ2-7; 8 bases are shared with TRBD1. The input for sequencing was PBMCs from the stem cell graft donor, taken from the stem cell graft. CDR3 sequence: CATSRAPGTGFYEQYF. The CDR3 DNA is TGTGCCACCAGCAGAGCCCCCGGGACAGGCTTCTACGAGCAGTACTTC.